This T cell receptor (beta chain) was found in a study of cytomegalovirus exposure and HLA in healthy donors. Study at large: From donors who were HLA-typed, an early data release held about 85 million unique TCRs.

The PCR ran on 60 Vbeta and 13 Jbeta primers. This table comes from immunoSEQ multiplex PCR, and its TCRdb copy is limited to in-frame clones, with some not included. The sample has 160,000 or so clones, roughly 83% seen once. Per the germline V gene, CDR1 is GTSNPN and CDR2 is SVGIG (reference sequence). CDR3 length equals 13 residues. Trimming left V 5 bases short and J 0 bases short, with 11 bases between. The clonotype comes from a woman younger than 30 in good health and CMV-seronegative. The sequenced sample was PBMCs. J is TRBJ2-7 and V is TRBV30, with D perhaps TRBD1 (5 bases). CDR3 loop: CAWSGPDSYEQYF. CDR3 nucleotides: TGTGCCTGGTCAGGGCCCGACTCCTACGAGCAGTACTTC.